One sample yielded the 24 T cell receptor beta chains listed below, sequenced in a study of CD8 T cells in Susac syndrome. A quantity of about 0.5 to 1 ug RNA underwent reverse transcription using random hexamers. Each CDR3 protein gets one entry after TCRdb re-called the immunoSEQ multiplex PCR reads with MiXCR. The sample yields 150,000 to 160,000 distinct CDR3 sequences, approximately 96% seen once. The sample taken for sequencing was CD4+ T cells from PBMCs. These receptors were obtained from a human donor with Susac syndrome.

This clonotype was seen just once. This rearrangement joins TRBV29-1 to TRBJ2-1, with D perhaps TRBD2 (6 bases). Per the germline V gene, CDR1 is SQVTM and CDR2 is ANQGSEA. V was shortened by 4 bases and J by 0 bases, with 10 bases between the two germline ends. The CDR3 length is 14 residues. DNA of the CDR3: TGCAGCGTTGTCCTAGCGAGCTCCTACAATGAGCAGTTCTTC. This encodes CSVVLASSYNEQFF.

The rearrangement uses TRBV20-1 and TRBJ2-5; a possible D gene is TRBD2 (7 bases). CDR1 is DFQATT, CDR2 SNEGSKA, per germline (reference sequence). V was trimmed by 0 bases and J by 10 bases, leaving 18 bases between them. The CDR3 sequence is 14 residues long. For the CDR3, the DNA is TGCAGTGCTAGAGATCGTAGGGCGGGGGCAGGCCAGTACTTC. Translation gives CSARDRRAGAGQYF.

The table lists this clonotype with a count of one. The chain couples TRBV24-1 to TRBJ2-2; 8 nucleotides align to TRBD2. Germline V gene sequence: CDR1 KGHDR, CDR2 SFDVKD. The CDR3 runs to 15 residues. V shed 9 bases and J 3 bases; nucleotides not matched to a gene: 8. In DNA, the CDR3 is TGTGCCACCCGCTCCGGGAGGGGGGACACCGGGGAGCTGTTTTTT. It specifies CATRSGRGDTGELFF.

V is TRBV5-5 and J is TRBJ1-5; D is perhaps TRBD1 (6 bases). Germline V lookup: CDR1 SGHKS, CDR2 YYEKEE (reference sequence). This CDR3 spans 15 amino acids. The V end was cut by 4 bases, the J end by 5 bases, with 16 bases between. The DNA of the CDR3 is TGTGCCAGCAGCCCACTGGGACAAAAGGATCAGCCCCAGCATTTT. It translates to CASSPLGQKDQPQHF.

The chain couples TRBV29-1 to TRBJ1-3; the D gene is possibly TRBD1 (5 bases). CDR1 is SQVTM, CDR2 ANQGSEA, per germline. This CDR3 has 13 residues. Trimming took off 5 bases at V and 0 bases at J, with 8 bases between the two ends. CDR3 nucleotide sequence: TGCAGCGTTCAGGGATCCTCTGGAAACACCATATATTTT. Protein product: CSVQGSSGNTIYF.

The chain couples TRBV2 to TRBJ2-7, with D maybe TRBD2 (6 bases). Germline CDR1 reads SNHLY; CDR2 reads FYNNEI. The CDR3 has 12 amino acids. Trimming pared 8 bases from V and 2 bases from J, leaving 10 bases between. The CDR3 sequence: CASRRGAYEQYF. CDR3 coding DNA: TGTGCCAGCCGGCGCGGGGCCTACGAGCAGTACTTC.

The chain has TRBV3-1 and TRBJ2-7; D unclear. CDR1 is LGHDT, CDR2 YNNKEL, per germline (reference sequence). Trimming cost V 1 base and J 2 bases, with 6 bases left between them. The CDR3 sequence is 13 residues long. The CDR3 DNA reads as TGTGCCAGCAGCCAAGGGATCCCCTACGAGCAGTACTTC. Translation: CASSQGIPYEQYF.

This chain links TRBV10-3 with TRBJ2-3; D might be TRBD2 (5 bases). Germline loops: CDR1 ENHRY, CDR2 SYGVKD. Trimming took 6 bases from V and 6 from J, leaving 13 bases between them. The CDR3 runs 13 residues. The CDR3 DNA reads TGTGCCATCAGACCCTCGGACTCCGATACGCAGTATTTT. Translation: CAIRPSDSDTQYF.

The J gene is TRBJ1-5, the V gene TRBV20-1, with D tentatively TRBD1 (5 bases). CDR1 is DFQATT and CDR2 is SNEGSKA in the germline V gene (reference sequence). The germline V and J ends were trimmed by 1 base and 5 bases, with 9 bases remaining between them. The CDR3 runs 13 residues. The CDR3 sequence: CSARGGGDQPQHF. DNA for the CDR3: TGCAGTGCTAGAGGTGGAGGGGATCAGCCCCAGCATTTT.

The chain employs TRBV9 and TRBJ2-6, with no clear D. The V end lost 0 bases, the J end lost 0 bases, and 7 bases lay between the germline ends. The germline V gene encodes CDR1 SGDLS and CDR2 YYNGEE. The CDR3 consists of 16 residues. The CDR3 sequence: CASSVGTLSGANVLTF. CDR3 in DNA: TGTGCCAGCAGCGTAGGGACCCTCTCTGGGGCCAACGTCCTGACTTTC.

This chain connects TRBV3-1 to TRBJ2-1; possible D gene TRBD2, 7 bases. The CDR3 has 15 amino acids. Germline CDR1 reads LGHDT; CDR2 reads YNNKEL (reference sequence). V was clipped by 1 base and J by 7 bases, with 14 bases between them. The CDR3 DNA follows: TGTGCCAGCAGCCAAGTATCCGGGGGGCTTAATGAGCAGTTCTTC. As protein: CASSQVSGGLNEQFF.

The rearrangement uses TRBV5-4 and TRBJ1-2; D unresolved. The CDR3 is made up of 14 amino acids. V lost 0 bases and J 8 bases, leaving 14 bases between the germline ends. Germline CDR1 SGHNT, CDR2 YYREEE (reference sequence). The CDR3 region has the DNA TGTGCCAGCAGCTTGGCTGGTCCCCGCGGGGGCTACACCTTC. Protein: CASSLAGPRGGYTF.

In nucleotides, the CDR3 is TGTGCCAGCAGTTTCCTGGGGGGCGAGCAGTACTTC. The encoded protein is CASSFLGGEQYF. The chain is built from TRBV28 and TRBJ2-7; a weak D match, TRBD2 (6 bases). This CDR3 is 12 amino acids long. The V and J ends lost 3 bases and 6 bases respectively, with 9 bases between them. Germline V lookup: CDR1 MDHEN, CDR2 SYDVKM.

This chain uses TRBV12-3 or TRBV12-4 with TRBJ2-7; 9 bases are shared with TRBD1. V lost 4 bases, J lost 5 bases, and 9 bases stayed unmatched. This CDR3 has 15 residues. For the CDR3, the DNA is TGTGCCAGCAGTTCCTCCGGGACAGGGTACCACGAGCAGTACTTC. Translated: CASSSSGTGYHEQYF.

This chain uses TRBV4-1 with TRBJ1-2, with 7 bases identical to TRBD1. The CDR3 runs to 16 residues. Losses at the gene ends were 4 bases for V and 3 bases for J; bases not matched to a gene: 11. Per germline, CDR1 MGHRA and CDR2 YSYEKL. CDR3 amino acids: CASSPFGAGGDYGYTF. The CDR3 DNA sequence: TGCGCCAGCAGCCCGTTTGGGGCAGGGGGAGACTATGGCTACACCTTC.

CDR3 coding DNA: TGCGCCAGCAGCCAAGATCGAGTCGGGATAGGGGGCTACACCTTC. As protein: CASSQDRVGIGGYTF. The chain recombines TRBV4-3 with TRBJ1-2; no firm D call. Germline assignment: CDR1 LGHNA and CDR2 YSLEER. Trimming pared 0 bases from V and 8 bases from J, leaving 16 bases between. The length of the CDR3 is 15 residues.

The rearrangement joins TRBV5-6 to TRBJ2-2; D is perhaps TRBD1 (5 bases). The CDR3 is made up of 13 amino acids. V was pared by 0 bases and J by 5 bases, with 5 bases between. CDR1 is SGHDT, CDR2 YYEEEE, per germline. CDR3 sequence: CASSLAGTGELFF. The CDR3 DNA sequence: TGTGCCAGCAGCTTGGCAGGGACCGGGGAGCTGTTTTTT.

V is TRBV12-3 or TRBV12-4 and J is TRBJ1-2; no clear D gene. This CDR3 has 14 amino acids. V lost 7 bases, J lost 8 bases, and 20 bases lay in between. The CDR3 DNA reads TGTGCCAGCACGCGAGGTCAGCCCTATGGAGGCTACACCTTC. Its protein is CASTRGQPYGGYTF.

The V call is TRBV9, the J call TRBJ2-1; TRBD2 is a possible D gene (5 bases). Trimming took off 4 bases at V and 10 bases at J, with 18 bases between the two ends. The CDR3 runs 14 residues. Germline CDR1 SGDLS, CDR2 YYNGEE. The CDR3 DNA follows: TGTGCCAGCAGCCAAGTAGGAGTCGAGCGGGAGCAGTTCTTC. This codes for CASSQVGVEREQFF.

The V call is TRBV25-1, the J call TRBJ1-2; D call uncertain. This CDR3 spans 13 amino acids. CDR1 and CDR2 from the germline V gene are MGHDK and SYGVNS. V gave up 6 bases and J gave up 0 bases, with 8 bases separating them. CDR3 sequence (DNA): TGTGCCAGCAGGGACGGAACTAACTATGGCTACACCTTC. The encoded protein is CASRDGTNYGYTF.

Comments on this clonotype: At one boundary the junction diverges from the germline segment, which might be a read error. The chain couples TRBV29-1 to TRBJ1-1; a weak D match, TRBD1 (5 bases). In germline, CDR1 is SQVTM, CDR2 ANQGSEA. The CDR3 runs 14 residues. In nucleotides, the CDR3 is TGCAGCGTTGAGCCCCAGGGCGGGAGAACTGAAGTTTTCTTT. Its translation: CSVEPQGGRTEVFF. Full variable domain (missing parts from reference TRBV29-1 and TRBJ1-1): SAVISQKPSRDICQRGTSLTIQCQVDSQVTMMFWYRQQPGQSLTLIATANQGSEATYESGFVIDKFPISRPNLTFSTLTVSNMSPEDSSIYLCSVEPQGGRTEVFFGQGTRLTVV.

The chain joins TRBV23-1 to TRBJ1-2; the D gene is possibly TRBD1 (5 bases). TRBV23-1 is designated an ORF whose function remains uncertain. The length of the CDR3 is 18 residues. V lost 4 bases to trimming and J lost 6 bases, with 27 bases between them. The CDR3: CASSLSWAPADGGDGYTF. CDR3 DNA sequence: TGCGCCAGCAGTCTATCGTGGGCCCCAGCAGACGGGGGAGATGGCTACACCTTC.

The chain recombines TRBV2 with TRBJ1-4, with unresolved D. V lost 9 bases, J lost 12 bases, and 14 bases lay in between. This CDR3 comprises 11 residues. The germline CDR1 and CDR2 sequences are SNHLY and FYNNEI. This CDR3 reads CASGDGGQLFF. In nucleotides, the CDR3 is TGTGCCAGTGGCGATGGTGGGCAACTGTTTTTT. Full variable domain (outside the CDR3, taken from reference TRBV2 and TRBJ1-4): EPEVTQTPSHQVTQMGQEVILRCVPISNHLYFYWYRQILGQKVEFLVSFYNNEISEKSEIFDDQFSVERPDGSNFTLKIRSTKLEDSAMYFCASGDGGQLFFGSGTQLSVL.

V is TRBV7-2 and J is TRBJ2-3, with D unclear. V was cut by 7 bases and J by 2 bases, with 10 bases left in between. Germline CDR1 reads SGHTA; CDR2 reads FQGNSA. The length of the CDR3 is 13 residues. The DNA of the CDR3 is TGTGCCAGCATGAGGCAACACACAGATACGCAGTATTTT. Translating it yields CASMRQHTDTQYF. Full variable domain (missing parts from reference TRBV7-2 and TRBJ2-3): GAGVSQSPSNKVTEKGKDVELRCDPISGHTALYWYRQSLGQGLEFLIYFQGNSAPDKSGLPSDRFSAERTGGSVSTLTIQRTQQEDSAVYLCASMRQHTDTQYFGPGTRLTVL.